This T cell receptor beta chain came from a study of cytomegalovirus exposure and HLA in healthy donors. Here immunoSEQ multiplex PCR was the method, and the copy in TCRdb shows in-frame clones only, minus some. The data hold 71,000 or so clones, with less than 95% observed a single time. The CDR3 is made up of 15 amino acids. CDR1 and CDR2 (germline): SEHNR, FQNEAQ (reference sequence). V was trimmed by 4 bases and J by 3 bases, leaving 12 bases between them. With respect to this clone: Its antigen is undetermined.

Whole-study findings and limits: There were a few CMV-associated chains whose specificity for CMV antigens was confirmed in vitro.

The sequence was obtained from a woman aged 18-29 years in good health and CMV-seronegative. The rearrangement links TRBV7-9 to TRBJ1-4; D perhaps matches TRBD1 (5 bases). The sequencing input was PBMCs. The DNA for the CDR3 is TGTGCCAGCAGCTCCGGGGGGGGTCCTAATGAAAAACTGTTTTTT. This sequence encodes CASSSGGGPNEKLFF.